This is a list of T cell receptor beta chains from one sample in a study of T-cell reconstitution after alpha-beta-depleted transplantation in children. TCRdb redid the calling of the PCR reads with MiXCR, one entry per CDR3 protein. The sample records roughly 120,000 distinct CDR3 sequences, approximately 22% being singletons. Material: PBMCs, mostly from graft donor cells, obtained 180 days after TCRalphabeta/CD19-depleted stem cell transplant. These receptors all come from a male patient aged 2 to 9 who had a stem cell transplant for chronic granulomatous disease, so the T cells may come from the graft donor. Each CDR3 is given without its conserved first and last residue. For some rows the clone size is stated as once, few or many, or as a class when expanded; others skip it.

TRBJ1-1	many	TRBV20-1	SARLGAAGAF
TRBJ1-3	many	TRBV7-2	ASSLDGASGNTIY
TRBJ2-2	-	TRBV20-1	SAGVSPNTGELF
TRBJ2-7	many	TRBV20-1	SASDRGHEQY
TRBJ1-4	-	TRBV7-2	ASSLRRSNEKLF
TRBJ2-7	many	TRBV4-1	ATGDPGYFYEQY
TRBJ2-7	many	TRBV5-1	ASSGRPGQGFYEQY
TRBJ1-1	many	TRBV20-1	SASSPRTEAF
TRBJ2-7	-	TRBV5-8	ASSMKGYEQY
TRBJ1-2	-	TRBV20-1	SARDADAGGWYGYT
TRBJ2-3	few	TRBV6-5	ASSYWGVDTQY
TRBJ2-3	-	TRBV6-2/TRBV6-3	ASRMGMWTSLTDTQY
TRBJ1-6	many	TRBV5-1	ASSLQGTNSPLH
TRBJ2-2	many	TRBV18	ASSPSTGQNTGELF
TRBJ2-1	many	TRBV7-8	ASSPGGIPYNEQF
TRBJ2-7	many	TRBV20-1	SAMGWANGNEQY
TRBJ2-7	-	TRBV11-2	ASSLRGLGQY
TRBJ2-3	-	TRBV6-5	ASSYADTSTDTQY
TRBJ2-4	few	TRBV29-1	SVRGGNIQY
TRBJ2-7	-	TRBV19	ASEQGIYEQY
TRBJ1-1	many	TRBV5-6	ASSLSRSDRGVSEAF
TRBJ1-1	-	TRBV12-3/TRBV12-4	ASSLDRWTEAF
TRBJ2-4	-	TRBV10-3	AISETKRGNIQY
TRBJ1-5	-	TRBV6-2/TRBV6-3	ASRHSTGTGVQRISNQPQH
TRBJ2-1	many	TRBV20-1	SANPPGLESNEQF
TRBJ2-7	many	TRBV20-1	SARIPGTMKYEQY
TRBJ1-1	-	TRBV10-3	AIQKTVGAEAF